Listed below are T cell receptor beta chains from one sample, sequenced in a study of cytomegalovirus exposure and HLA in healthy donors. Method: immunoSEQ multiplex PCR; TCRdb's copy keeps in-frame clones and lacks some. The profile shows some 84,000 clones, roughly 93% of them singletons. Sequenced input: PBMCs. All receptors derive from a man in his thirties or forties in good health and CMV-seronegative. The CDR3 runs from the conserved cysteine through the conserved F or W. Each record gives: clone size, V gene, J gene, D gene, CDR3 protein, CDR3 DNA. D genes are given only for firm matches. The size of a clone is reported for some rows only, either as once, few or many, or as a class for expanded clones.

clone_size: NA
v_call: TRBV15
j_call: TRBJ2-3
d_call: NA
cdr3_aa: CATSREGASNLDTQYF
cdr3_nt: TGTGCCACCAGCAGAGAGGGGGCTAGTAATCTAGATACGCAGTATTTT

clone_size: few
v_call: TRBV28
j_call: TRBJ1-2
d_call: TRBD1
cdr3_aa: CASSPFDRVDGYTF
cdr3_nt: TGTGCCAGCAGCCCCTTCGACAGGGTAGATGGCTACACCTTC

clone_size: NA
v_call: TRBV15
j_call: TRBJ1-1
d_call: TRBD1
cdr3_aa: CATSRVTGGPRF
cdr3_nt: TGTGCCACCAGCAGAGTCACAGGGGGCCCCCGTTTT

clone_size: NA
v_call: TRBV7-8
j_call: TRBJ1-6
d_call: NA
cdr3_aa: CASSPGFSGGSPLHF
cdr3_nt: TGTGCCAGCAGCCCAGGTTTTTCAGGAGGTTCACCCCTCCACTTT

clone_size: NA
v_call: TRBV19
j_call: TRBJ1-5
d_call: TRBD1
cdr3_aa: CASRKDRGNQPQHF
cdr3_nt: TGTGCCAGTAGGAAAGACAGGGGGAATCAGCCCCAGCATTTT

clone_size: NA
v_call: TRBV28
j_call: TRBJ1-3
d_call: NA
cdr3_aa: CASSPNRNTIYF
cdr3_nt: TGTGCCAGCAGTCCAAACAGAAACACCATATATTTT

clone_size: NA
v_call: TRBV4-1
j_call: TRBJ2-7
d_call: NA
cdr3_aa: CASSQSEAGQDEQYF
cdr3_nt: TGCGCCAGCAGCCAATCTGAGGCAGGGCAAGACGAGCAGTACTTC

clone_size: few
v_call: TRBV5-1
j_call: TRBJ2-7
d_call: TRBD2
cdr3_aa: CASSLSGGSSYEQYF
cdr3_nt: TGCGCCAGCAGCCTTAGCGGGGGTAGCTCCTACGAGCAGTACTTC

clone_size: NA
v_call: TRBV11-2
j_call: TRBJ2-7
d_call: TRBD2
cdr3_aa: CASSLDGTTLYEQYF
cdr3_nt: TGTGCCAGCAGCTTAGACGGGACTACCCTCTACGAGCAGTACTTC

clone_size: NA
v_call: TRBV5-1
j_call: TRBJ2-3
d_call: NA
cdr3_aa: CASSAGRETITDTQYF
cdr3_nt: TGCGCCAGCAGCGCCGGACGGGAGACGATCACAGATACGCAGTATTTT

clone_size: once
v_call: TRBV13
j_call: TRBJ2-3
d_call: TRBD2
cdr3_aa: CASSPGLAGARRDTQYF
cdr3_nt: TGTGCCAGCAGCCCAGGACTAGCGGGGGCGAGGAGAGATACGCAGTATTTT

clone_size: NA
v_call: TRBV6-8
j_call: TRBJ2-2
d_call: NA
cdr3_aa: CASSEGADTGELFF
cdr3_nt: TGTGCCAGCAGTGAAGGGGCAGACACCGGGGAGCTGTTTTTT

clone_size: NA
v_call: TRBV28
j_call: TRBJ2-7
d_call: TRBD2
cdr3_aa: CASSLTPGGGKSEQYF
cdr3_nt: TGTGCCAGCAGTTTGACCCCCGGGGGGGGGAAGAGCGAGCAGTACTTC

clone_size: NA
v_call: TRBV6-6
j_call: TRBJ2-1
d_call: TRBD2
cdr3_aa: CATLGLAGNNEQFF
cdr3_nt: TGTGCCACCTTAGGACTAGCGGGAAACAATGAGCAGTTCTTC

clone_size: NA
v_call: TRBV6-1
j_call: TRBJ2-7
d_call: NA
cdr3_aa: CASIPFTGLDEQYF
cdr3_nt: TGTGCCAGCATCCCTTTTACAGGCTTAGACGAGCAGTACTTC

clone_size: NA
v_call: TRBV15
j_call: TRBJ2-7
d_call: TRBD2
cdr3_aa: CATSAKTTSGLSYEQYF
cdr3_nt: TGTGCCACCAGCGCGAAGACTACTAGCGGCTTATCCTACGAGCAGTACTTC

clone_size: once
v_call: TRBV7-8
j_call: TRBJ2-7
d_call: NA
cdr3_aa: CASSHRANYEQYF
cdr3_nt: TGTGCCAGCAGCCACAGGGCCAACTACGAGCAGTACTTC

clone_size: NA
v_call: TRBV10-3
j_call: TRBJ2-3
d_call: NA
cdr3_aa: CAISESSRGTDTQYF
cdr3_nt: TGTGCCATCAGTGAGTCGAGCAGGGGCACAGATACGCAGTATTTT

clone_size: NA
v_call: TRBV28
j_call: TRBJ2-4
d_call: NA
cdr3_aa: CASSLGAENIQYF
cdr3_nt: TGTGCCAGCAGTTTGGGCGCTGAGAACATTCAGTACTTC

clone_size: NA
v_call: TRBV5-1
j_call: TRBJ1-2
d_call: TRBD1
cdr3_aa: CASSAGDRGPGYGYTF
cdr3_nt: TGCGCCAGCAGCGCGGGGGACAGGGGGCCAGGCTATGGCTACACCTTC